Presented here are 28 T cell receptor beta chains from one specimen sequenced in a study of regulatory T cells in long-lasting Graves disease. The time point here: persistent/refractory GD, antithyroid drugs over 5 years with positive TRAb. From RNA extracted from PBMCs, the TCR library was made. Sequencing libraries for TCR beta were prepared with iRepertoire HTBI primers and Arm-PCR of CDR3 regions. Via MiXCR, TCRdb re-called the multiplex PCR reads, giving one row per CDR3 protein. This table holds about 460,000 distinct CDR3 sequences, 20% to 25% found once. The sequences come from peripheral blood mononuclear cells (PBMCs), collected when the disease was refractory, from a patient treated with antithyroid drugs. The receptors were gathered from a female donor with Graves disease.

CDR3 bases: TGTGCCAGCAGCTTGGTAGCGGACAAGAACACTGAAGCTTTCTTT. Translating it yields CASSLVADKNTEAFF. This chain joins TRBV7-2 and TRBJ1-1, with D possibly matching TRBD1 (5 bases). CDR3 length: 15 amino acids. The germline V gene has CDR1 SGHTA and CDR2 FQGNSA. Trimming cost V 3 bases and J 1 base, with 12 bases left between them.

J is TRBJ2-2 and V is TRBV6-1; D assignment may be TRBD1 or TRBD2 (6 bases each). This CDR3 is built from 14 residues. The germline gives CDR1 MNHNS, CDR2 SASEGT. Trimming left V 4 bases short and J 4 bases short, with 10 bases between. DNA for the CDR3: TGTGCCAGCAGTGGCGGGACAAGCACCGGGGAGCTGTTTTTT. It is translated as CASSGGTSTGELFF.

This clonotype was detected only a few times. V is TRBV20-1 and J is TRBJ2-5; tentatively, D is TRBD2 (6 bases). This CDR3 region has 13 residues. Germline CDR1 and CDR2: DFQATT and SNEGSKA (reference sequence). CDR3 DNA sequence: TGCAGCCGGGATAGGCGGGGAATGGAGACCCAGTACTTC. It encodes CSRDRRGMETQYF.

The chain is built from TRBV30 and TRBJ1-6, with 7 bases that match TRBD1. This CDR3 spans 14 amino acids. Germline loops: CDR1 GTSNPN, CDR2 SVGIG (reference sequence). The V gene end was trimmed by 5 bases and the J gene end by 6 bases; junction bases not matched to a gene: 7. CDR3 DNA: TGTGCCTGGGGGTCAGGGACAGCTAATTCACCCCTCCACTTT. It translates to CAWGSGTANSPLHF.

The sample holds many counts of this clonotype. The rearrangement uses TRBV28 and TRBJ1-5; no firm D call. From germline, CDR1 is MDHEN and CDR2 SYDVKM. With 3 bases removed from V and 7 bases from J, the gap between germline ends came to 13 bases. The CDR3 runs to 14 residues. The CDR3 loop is CASSFLGREQPQHF. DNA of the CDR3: TGTGCCAGCAGTTTTCTCGGACGGGAGCAGCCCCAGCATTTT.

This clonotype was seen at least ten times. For the CDR3, the DNA is TGTGCCAGTAGTCGATCCGGGACAGGGGGCTTCGAGCAGTACTTC. Translating gives CASSRSGTGGFEQYF. V is TRBV19 and J is TRBJ2-7; 12 nucleotides agree with TRBD1. Germline CDR1 and CDR2: LNHDA and SQIVND (reference sequence). The CDR3 consists of 15 residues. Trimming took 5 bases from V and 6 from J; bases not matched to a gene: 8.

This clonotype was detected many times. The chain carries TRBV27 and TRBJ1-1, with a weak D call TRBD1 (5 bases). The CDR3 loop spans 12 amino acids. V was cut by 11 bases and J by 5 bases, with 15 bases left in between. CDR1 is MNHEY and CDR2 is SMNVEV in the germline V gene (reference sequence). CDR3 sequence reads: CAGTRRVTEAFF. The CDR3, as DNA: TGTGCCGGGACCCGCAGGGTAACTGAAGCTTTCTTT.

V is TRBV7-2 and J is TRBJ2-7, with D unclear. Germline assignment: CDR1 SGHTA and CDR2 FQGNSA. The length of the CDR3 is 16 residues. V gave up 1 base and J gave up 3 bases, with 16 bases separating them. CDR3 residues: CASSLEVTLSGYEQYF. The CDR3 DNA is TGTGCCAGCAGCTTAGAGGTCACCCTGAGTGGCTACGAGCAGTACTTC.

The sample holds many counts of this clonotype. The CDR3 DNA reads as TGTGCCAGCAGTACCGACGATCATTCACCCCTCCACTTT. Amino acids: CASSTDDHSPLHF. The chain has TRBV12-3 or TRBV12-4 and TRBJ1-6; no reliable D call. The CDR3 loop spans 13 amino acids. V dropped 5 bases and J dropped 8 bases, with 10 bases sitting between them.

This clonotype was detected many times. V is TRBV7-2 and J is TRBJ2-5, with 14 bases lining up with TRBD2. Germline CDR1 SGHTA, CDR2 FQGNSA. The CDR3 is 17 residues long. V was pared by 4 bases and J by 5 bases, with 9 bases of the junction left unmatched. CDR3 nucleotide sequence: TGTGCCAGCAGCTCGAGACTAGCGGGGGGGTTGATCGAGACCCAGTACTTC. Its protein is CASSSRLAGGLIETQYF.

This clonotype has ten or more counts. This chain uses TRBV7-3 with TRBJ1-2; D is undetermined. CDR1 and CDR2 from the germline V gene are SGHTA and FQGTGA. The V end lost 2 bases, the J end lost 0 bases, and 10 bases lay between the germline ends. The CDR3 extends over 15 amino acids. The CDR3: CASSLGVGANYGYTF. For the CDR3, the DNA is TGTGCCAGCAGCTTAGGAGTCGGGGCTAACTATGGCTACACCTTC.

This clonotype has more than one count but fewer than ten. CDR3 bases: TGCGCCAGCAGCTTTAGTGGGGAATCGGCTTTCTTT. It specifies CASSFSGESAFF. This chain uses TRBV5-1 with TRBJ1-1; D gene uncertain. The CDR3 consists of 12 residues. Trimming took 2 bases from V and 11 from J, leaving 13 bases between them. The germline CDR1 and CDR2 sequences are SGHRS and YFSETQ.

CDR3 sequence reads: CASREAGNQPQHF. CDR3 sequence (DNA): TGTGCCAGCAGAGAGGCAGGGAATCAGCCCCAGCATTTT. V gene TRBV6-1 combines with J gene TRBJ1-5; maybe TRBD1 (5 bases). The CDR3 spans 13 residues. Germline V gives CDR1 MNHNS, CDR2 SASEGT. V gave up 6 bases and J gave up 4 bases, with 10 bases separating them.

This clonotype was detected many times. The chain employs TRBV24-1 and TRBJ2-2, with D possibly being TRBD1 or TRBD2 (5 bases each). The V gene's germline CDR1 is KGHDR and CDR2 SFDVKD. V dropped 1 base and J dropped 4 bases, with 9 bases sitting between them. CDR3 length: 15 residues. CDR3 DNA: TGTGCCACCAGTGATTTCTGGGGGAGCACCGGGGAGCTGTTTTTT. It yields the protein CATSDFWGSTGELFF.

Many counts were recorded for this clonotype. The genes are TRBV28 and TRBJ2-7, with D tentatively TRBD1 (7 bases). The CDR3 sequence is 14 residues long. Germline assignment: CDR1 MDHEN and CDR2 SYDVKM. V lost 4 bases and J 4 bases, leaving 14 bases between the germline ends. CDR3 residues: CASSSGRGTYEQYF. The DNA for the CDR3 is TGTGCCAGCAGTTCTGGCAGGGGGACTTACGAGCAGTACTTC.

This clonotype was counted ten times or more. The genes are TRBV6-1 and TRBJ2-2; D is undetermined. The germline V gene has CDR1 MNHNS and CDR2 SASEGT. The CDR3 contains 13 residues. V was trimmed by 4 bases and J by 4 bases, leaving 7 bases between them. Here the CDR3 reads CASSAQATGELFF. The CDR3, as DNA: TGTGCCAGCAGTGCCCAGGCCACCGGGGAGCTGTTTTTT.

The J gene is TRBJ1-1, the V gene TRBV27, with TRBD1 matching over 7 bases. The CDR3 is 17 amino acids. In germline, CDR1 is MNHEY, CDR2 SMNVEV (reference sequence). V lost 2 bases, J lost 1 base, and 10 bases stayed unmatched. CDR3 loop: CASSLPPRPGGNTEAFF. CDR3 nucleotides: TGTGCCAGCAGTTTACCCCCCAGGCCAGGGGGGAACACTGAAGCTTTCTTT.

The CDR3: CASRLNSGTGGREQYF. CDR3 sequence (DNA): TGTGCCAGCAGACTAAATTCCGGGACAGGGGGCCGCGAGCAGTACTTC. The V call is TRBV4-2, the J call TRBJ2-7, with 12 bases lining up with TRBD1. The trim removed 6 bases at V and 6 bases at J, leaving 12 bases unmatched. Germline loops: CDR1 LGHNA, CDR2 YNFKEQ. The CDR3 runs to 16 residues.

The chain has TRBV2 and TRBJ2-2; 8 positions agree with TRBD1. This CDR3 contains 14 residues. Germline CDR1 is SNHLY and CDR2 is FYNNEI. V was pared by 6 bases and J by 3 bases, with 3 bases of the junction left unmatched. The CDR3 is CASRTGGDTGELFF. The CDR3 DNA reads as TGTGCCAGCAGAACAGGGGGTGACACCGGGGAGCTGTTTTTT. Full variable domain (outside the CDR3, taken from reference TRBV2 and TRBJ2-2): EPEVTQTPSHQVTQMGQEVILRCVPISNHLYFYWYRQILGQKVEFLVSFYNNEISEKSEIFDDQFSVERPDGSNFTLKIRSTKLEDSAMYFCASRTGGDTGELFFGEGSRLTVL.

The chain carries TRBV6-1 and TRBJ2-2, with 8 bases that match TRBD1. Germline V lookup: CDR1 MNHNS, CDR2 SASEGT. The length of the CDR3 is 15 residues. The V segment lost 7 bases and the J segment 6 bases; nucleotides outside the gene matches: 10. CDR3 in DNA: TGTGCCAGCATTGGACAGGGAGGTTGGGCCGGGGAGCTGTTTTTT. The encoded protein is CASIGQGGWAGELFF.

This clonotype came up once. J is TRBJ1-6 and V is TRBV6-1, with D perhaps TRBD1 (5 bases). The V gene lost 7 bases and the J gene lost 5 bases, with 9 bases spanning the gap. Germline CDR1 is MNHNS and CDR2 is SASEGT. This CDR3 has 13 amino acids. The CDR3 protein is CASNGGDNSPLHF. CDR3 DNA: TGTGCCAGCAACGGAGGGGATAATTCACCCCTCCACTTT.

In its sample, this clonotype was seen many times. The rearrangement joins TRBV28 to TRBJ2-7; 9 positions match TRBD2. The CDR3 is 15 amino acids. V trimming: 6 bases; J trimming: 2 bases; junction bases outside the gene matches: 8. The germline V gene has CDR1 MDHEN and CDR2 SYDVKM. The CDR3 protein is CASRPTSGQPYEQYF. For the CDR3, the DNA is TGTGCCAGCAGGCCGACTAGCGGTCAGCCCTACGAGCAGTACTTC.

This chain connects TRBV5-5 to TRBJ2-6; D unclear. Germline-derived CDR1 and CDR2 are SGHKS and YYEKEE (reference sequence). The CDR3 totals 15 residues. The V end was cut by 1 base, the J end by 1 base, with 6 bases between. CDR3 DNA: TGTGCCAGCAGCTTGCTGTTTTCTGGGGCCAACGTCCTGACTTTC. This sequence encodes CASSLLFSGANVLTF.

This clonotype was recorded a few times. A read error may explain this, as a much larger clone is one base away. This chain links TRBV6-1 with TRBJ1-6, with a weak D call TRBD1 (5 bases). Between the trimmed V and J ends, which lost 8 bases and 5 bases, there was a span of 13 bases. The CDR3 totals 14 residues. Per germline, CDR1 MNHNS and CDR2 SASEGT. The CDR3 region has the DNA TGTGCCAGCGGGACGGGACGAGATAATTCACCCCTCCACTTT. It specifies CASGTGRDNSPLHF.

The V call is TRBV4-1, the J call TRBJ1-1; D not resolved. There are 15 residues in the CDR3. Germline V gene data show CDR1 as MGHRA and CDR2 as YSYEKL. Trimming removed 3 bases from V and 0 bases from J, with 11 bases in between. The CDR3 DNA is TGCGCCAGCAGCCATAGCAGGAGGATGAACACTGAAGCTTTCTTT. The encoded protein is CASSHSRRMNTEAFF.

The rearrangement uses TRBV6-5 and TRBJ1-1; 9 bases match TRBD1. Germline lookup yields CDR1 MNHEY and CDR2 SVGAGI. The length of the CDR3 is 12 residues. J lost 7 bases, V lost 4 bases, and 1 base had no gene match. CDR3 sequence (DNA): TGTGCCAGCAGTTGGGACAGGGATGAAGCTTTCTTT. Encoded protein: CASSWDRDEAFF.

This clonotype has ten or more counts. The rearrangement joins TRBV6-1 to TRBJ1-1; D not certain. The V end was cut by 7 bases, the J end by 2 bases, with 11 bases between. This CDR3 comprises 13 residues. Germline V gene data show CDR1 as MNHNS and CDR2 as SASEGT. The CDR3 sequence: CASMRYINTEAFF. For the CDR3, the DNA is TGTGCCAGCATGCGATACATAAACACTGAAGCTTTCTTT.

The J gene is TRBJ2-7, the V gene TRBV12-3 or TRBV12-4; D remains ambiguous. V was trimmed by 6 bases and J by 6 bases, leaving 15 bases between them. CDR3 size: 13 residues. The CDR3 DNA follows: TGTGCCAGCAGACAGCTTAGAGGCGGCGAGCAGTACTTC. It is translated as CASRQLRGGEQYF.